This passage covers 13 T cell receptor beta chains from one sample sequenced in a study of blood T cell repertoires in COVID-19 (dated by TCRdb to 2020 to 2022). Library prep was done by the immunoSEQ multiplex PCR assay. TCRdb retrieved this table from immuneACCESS and kept in-frame rearrangements only. Not all clones are present; in checked studies, unresolved V genes account for under half, and no reason is known for the remainder. The sample yields 110,000 to 150,000 clones; more than 75% were counted once. The top ten clones comprise around 4.4% of the sample. The sample was peripheral blood. The receptors were sampled from a man aged 60 to 69 with acute or convalescent COVID-19.

The chain uses TRBV5-1 and TRBJ2-1; D call uncertain. The V and J ends lost 0 bases and 3 bases respectively, with 4 bases between them. Germline assignment: CDR1 SGHRS and CDR2 YFSETQ. The CDR3 is 13 residues long. CDR3 sequence: CASSLELYNEQFF. The CDR3 DNA follows: TGCGCCAGCAGCTTGGAACTCTACAATGAGCAGTTCTTC.

Notes on this clone: The sample holds other DNA sequences that translate to the same CDR3. The chain recombines TRBV5-1 with TRBJ1-1; D is unresolved. Trimming shortened V by 0 bases and J by 5 bases, and 14 bases separated the two germline ends. The CDR3 length is 15 residues. Germline V gene sequence: CDR1 SGHRS, CDR2 YFSETQ. The CDR3 sequence: CASSLASGGNTEAFF. CDR3 in DNA: TGCGCCAGCAGCTTGGCCAGTGGAGGGAATACTGAAGCTTTCTTT.

This clone was seen once. J is TRBJ2-7 and V is TRBV6-5, with D perhaps matching TRBD2 (5 bases). Germline loops: CDR1 MNHEY, CDR2 SVGAGI. This CDR3 has 14 residues. The ends were cut back, 0 bases at V and 4 bases at J, with 10 bases in the middle. CDR3 sequence reads: CASSYSWTGYEQYF. DNA of the CDR3: TGTGCCAGCAGTTACTCTTGGACTGGATACGAGCAGTACTTC.

The chain combines TRBV2 with TRBJ1-2; the D gene is possibly TRBD1 (6 bases). Germline values: CDR1 SNHLY, CDR2 FYNNEI. The V end lost 7 bases, the J end lost 3 bases, and 9 bases lay between the germline ends. This CDR3 contains 12 residues. Written as DNA, the CDR3 is TGTGCCAGCATACGGACAGACTATGGCTACACCTTC. Its protein is CASIRTDYGYTF.

This chain connects TRBV21-1 to TRBJ2-2; TRBD2, as called in the table, went unchecked against the DNA. TRBV21-1 corresponds to a pseudogene. The CDR3 length is 19 residues. Here the CDR3 reads CASSKEVQLAGGWTGELFF. CDR3 DNA: TGTGCCAGCAGCAAAGAGGTGCAACTAGCGGGAGGATGGACCGGGGAGCTGTTTTTT.

The chain recombines TRBV19 with TRBJ2-3; 7 positions match TRBD1. Unmatched junction bases numbered 11, after V lost 5 bases and J lost 6 bases. This CDR3 comprises 15 residues. Per germline, CDR1 LNHDA and CDR2 SQIVND (reference sequence). CDR3 nucleotide sequence: TGTGCCAGTAGTGCAGGGACAGTGACCCAGGATACGCAGTATTTT. As protein: CASSAGTVTQDTQYF.

This rearrangement joins TRBV6-2 or TRBV6-3 to TRBJ1-1; tentatively, D is TRBD1 (5 bases). This CDR3 contains 14 residues. Trimming took 2 bases from V and 1 from J, leaving 8 bases between them. CDR1 is MNHEY, CDR2 SVGEGT, per germline. CDR3 sequence: CASSYLQANTEAFF. In DNA form, the CDR3 reads TGTGCCAGCAGTTACCTACAGGCGAACACTGAAGCTTTCTTT.

This chain links TRBV7-9 with TRBJ1-5; D is unresolved. Germline-derived CDR1 and CDR2 are SEHNR and FQNEAQ (reference sequence). With 3 bases removed from V and 8 bases from J, the gap between germline ends came to 8 bases. The CDR3 length is 12 residues. The CDR3 DNA is TGTGCCAGCAGCTTTGGGCTGGAGCCCCAGCATTTT. The encoded protein is CASSFGLEPQHF.

V gene TRBV6-5 combines with J gene TRBJ2-4; 9 nucleotides align to TRBD2. V trimming: 2 bases; J trimming: 4 bases; junction bases outside the gene matches: 3. Germline CDR1 reads MNHEY; CDR2 reads SVGAGI. The CDR3 contains 15 residues. CDR3 protein: CASSYGLAGKNIQYF. In DNA, the CDR3 is TGTGCCAGCAGTTACGGCCTAGCGGGAAAAAACATTCAGTACTTC.

This chain uses TRBV7-2 with TRBJ2-7, with D possibly TRBD1 on 7 matching bases. There are 13 residues in the CDR3. The germline CDR1 and CDR2 sequences are SGHTA and FQGNSA. V was trimmed by 4 bases and J by 7 bases, leaving 14 bases between them. The CDR3 here is CASSSPGGLEQYF. The CDR3 coding sequence is TGTGCCAGCAGCTCGCCAGGGGGGCTGGAGCAGTACTTC.

The chain joins TRBV19 to TRBJ2-7; the D gene is possibly TRBD2 (5 bases). Germline V lookup: CDR1 LNHDA, CDR2 SQIVND (reference sequence). This CDR3 spans 15 amino acids. Deletions cut 1 base from V and 2 bases from J, with 12 bases between. The CDR3 loop reads CASSIGGGFAYEQYF. The CDR3 coding sequence is TGTGCCAGTAGTATAGGCGGAGGATTCGCCTACGAGCAGTACTTC.

CDR3 region: CASILSRGANGNTIYF. The CDR3 DNA follows: TGCGCCAGCATTCTCTCCCGGGGGGCGAACGGAAACACCATATATTTT. This rearrangement joins TRBV5-1 to TRBJ1-3; perhaps TRBD1 as D (6 bases). Germline V gene sequence: CDR1 SGHRS, CDR2 YFSETQ. Trimming took 6 bases from V and 4 from J, leaving 20 bases between them. The CDR3 spans 16 residues.

CDR3: CASSLGVGAGRETQYF. CDR3 in DNA: TGTGCCAGCAGCTTAGGGGTGGGAGCAGGAAGAGAGACCCAGTACTTC. The rearrangement uses TRBV7-2 and TRBJ2-5; D perhaps matches TRBD2 (5 bases). This CDR3 has 16 amino acids. From germline, CDR1 is SGHTA and CDR2 FQGNSA. The V end lost 1 base, the J end lost 4 bases, and 16 bases lay between the germline ends.